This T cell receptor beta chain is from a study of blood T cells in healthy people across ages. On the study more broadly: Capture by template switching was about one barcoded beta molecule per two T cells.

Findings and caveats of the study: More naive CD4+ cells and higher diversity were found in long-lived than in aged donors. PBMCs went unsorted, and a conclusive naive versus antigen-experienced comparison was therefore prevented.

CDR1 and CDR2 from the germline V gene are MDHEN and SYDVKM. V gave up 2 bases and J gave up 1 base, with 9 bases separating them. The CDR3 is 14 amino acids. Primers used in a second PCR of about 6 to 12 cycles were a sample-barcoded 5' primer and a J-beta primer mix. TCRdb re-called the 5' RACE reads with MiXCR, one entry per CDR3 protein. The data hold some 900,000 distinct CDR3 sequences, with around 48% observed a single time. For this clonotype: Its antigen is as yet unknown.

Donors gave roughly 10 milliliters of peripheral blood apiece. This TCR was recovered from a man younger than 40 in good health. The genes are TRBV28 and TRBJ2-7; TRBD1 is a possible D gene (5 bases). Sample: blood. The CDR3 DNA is TGTGCCAGCAGTTTACAGACAGTTTCCTACGAGCAGTACTTC. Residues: CASSLQTVSYEQYF.